The present T cell receptor beta chain was sequenced within a study of blood T cell repertoires in COVID-19. Authors' processing steps: It was from reference gene primer amplification that nucleated cell counts were estimated. This table comes from immunoSEQ multiplex PCR, and its TCRdb copy is limited to in-frame clones, with some not included. That table gives V, J and clone size, and the DNA gave D and trimming. Found here are more than 110,000 clones, about 84% of them singletons; the top ten hold around 1.6%. Enrollees, about 18 to 89 years old, lived in around 23 US areas. The CDR3 runs to 18 residues. Trimming left V 3 bases short and J 3 bases short, with 26 bases between. CDR1 and CDR2 (germline): GTSNPN, SVGIG (reference sequence). This clone was recorded only once.

Sequencing input: PBMCs or T cells enriched from blood (not recorded which). The rearrangement joins TRBV30 to TRBJ1-1; maybe TRBD1 (6 bases). The origin of this receptor is a woman younger than 35 who had been exposed to COVID-19. The CDR3 DNA follows: TGTGCCTGGAGCTTAATTGTAAGGGGGGAGGGGATGGACACTGAAGCTTTCTTT. This encodes CAWSLIVRGEGMDTEAFF.